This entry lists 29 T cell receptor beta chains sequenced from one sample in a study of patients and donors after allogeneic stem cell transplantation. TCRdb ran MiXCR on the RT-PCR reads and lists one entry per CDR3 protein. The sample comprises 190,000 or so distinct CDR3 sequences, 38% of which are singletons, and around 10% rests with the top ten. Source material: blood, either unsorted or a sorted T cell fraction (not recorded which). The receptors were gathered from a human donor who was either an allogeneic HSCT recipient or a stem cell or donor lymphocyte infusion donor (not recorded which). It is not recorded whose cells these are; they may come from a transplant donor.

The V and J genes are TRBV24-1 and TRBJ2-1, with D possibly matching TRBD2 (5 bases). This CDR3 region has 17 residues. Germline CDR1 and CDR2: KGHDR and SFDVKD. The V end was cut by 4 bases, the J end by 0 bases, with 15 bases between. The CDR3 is CATSDRRHRSSYNEQFF. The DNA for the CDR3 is TGTGCCACCAGTGACAGGAGGCACCGAAGCTCCTACAATGAGCAGTTCTTC.

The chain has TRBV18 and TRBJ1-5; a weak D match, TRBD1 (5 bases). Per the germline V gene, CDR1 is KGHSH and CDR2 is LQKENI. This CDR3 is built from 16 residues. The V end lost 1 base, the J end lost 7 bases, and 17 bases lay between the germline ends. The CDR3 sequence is CASSPQRGGENQPQHF. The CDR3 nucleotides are TGTGCCAGCTCACCACAGCGTGGAGGGGAGAACCAGCCCCAGCATTTT.

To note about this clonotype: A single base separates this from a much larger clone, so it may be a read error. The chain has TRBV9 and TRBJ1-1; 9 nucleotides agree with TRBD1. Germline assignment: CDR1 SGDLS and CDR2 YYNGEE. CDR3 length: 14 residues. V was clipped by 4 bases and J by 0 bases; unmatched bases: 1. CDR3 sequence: CASSRQGVNTEAFF. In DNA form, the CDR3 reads TGTGCCAGCAGCCGACAGGGGGTGAACACTGAAGCTTTCTTT.

This chain's CDR3 is CASSPSFTNEKLFF. As DNA, the CDR3 is TGTGCCAGCAGTCCCTCATTCACTAATGAAAAACTGTTTTTT. The V call is TRBV12-3 or TRBV12-4, the J call TRBJ1-4; D is unclear. The CDR3 loop spans 14 amino acids. The V and J ends lost 5 bases and 2 bases respectively, with 9 bases between them.

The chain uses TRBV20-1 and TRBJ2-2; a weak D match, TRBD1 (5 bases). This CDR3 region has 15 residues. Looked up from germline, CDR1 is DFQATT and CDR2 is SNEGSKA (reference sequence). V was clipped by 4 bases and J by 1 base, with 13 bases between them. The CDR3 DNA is TGCAGTGCTAAGAACGTCGACAGGAACACCGGGGAGCTGTTTTTT. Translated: CSAKNVDRNTGELFF.

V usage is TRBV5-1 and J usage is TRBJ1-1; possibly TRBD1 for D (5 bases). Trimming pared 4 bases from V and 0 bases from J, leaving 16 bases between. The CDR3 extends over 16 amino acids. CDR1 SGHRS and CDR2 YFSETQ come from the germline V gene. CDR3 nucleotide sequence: TGCGCCAGCAGCCCCTTTGGGGGATTCATGAACACTGAAGCTTTCTTT. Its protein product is CASSPFGGFMNTEAFF.

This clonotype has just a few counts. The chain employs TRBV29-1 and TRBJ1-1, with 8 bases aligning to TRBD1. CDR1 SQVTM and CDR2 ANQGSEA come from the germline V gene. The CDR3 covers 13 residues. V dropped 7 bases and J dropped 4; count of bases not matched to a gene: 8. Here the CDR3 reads CSARGLRGTEAFF. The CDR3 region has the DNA TGCAGCGCCAGGGGGCTCAGGGGCACTGAAGCTTTCTTT.

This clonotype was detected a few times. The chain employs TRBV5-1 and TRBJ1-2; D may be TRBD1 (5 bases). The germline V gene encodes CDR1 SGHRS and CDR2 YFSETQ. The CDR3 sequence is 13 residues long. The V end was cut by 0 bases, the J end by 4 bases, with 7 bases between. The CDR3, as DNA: TGCGCCAGCAGCTTGGACGGGACCTATGGCTACACCTTC. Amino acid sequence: CASSLDGTYGYTF.

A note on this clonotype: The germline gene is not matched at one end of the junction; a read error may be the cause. CDR3: CTSRKRGGEQPQHF. In nucleotides, the CDR3 is TGTACCAGCCGAAAGAGGGGGGGTGAACAGCCCCAGCATTTT. The rearrangement uses TRBV12-3 or TRBV12-4 and TRBJ1-5, with TRBD1 as a possible D gene (6 bases). This CDR3 has 14 amino acids.

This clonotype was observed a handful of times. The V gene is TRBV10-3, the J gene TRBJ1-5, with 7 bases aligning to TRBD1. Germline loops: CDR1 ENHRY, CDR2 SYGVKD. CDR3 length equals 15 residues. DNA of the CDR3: TGTGTTAGGGGACAGCTAATTTATAGCAATCAGCCCCAGCATTTT. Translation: CVRGQLIYSNQPQHF.

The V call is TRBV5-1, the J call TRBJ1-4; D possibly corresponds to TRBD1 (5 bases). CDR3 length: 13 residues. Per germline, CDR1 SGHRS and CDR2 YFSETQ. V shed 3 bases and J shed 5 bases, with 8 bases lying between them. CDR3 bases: TGCGCCAGCAGCTGGGGCACCAATGAAAAACTGTTTTTT. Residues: CASSWGTNEKLFF.

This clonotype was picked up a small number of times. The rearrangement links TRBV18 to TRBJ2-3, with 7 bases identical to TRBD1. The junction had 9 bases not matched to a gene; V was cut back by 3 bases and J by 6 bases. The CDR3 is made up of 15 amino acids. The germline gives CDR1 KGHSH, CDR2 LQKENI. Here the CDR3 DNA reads TGTGCCAGCTCACCCCTCAGCACAGGGGCGGATACGCAGTATTTT. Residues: CASSPLSTGADTQYF. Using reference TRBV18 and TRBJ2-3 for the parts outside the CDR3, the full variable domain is NAGVMQNPRHLVRRRGQEARLRCSPMKGHSHVYWYRQLPEEGLKFMVYLQKENIIDESGMPKERFSAEFPKEGPSILRIQQVVRGDSAAYFCASSPLSTGADTQYFGPGTRLTVL.

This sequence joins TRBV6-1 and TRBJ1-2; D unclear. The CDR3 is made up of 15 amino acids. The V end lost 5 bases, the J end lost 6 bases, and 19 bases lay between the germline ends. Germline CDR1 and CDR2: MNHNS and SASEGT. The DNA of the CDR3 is TGTGCCAGCAGTCGGAGGGATTTACGTATCCATGGCTACACCTTC. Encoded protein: CASSRRDLRIHGYTF.

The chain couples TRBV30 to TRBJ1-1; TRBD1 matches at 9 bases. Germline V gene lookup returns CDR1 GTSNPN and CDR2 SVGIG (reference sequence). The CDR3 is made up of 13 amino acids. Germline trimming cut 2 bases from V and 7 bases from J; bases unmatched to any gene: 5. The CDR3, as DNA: TGTGCCTGGAGTACAGGGGGCTACGGTGAAGCTTTCTTT. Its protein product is CAWSTGGYGEAFF.

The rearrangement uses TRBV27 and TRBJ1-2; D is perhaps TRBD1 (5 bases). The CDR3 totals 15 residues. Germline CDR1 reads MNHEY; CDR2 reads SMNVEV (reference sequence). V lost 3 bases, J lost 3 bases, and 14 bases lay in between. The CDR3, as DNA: TGTGCCAGCAGTTTCTCCGCAGGGACCCACTATGGCTACACCTTC. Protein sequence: CASSFSAGTHYGYTF.

CDR3 DNA: TGTGCCAGCAGTTACTCGTATAGGGGCACTAGCACAGATACGCAGTATTTT. This translates into CASSYSYRGTSTDTQYF. V and J are TRBV6-2 or TRBV6-3 and TRBJ2-3; TRBD1 might be the D (5 bases). This CDR3 spans 17 amino acids. Germline lookup yields CDR1 MNHEY and CDR2 SVGEGT. Trimming stripped 0 bases from V and 0 bases from J, with 13 bases between.

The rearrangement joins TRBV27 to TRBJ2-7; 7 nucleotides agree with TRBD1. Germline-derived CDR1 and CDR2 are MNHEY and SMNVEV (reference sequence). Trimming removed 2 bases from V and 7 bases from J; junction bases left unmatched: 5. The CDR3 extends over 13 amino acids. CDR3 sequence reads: CASSLLGTAEQYF. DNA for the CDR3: TGTGCCAGCAGTTTACTAGGGACAGCGGAGCAGTACTTC.

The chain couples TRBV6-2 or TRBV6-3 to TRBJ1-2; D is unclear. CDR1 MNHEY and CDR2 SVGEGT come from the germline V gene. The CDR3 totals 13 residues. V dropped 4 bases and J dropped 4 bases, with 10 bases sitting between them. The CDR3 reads CASSFTNGYGYTF. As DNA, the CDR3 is TGTGCCAGCAGTTTCACAAATGGCTATGGCTACACCTTC.

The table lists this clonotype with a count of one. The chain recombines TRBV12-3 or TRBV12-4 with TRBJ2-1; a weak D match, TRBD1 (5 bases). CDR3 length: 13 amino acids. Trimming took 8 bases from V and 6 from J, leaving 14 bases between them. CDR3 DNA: TGTGCCAGCGCATGGTCCAGGGTCAATGAGCAGTTCTTC. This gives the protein CASAWSRVNEQFF.

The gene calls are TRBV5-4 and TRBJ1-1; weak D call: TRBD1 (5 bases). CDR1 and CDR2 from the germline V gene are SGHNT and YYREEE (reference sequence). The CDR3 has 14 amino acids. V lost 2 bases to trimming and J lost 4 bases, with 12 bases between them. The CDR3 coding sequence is TGTGCCAGCAGCTTCCTGGGGGAGAGCACTGAAGCTTTCTTT. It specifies CASSFLGESTEAFF.

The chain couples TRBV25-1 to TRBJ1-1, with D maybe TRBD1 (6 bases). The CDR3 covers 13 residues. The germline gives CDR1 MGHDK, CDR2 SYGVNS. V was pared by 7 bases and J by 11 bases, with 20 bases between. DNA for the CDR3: TGTGCCAGCACCGAAACAGGGATAAATAGGGCTTTCTTT. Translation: CASTETGINRAFF. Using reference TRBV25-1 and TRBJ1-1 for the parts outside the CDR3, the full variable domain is EADIYQTPRYLVIGTGKKITLECSQTMGHDKMYWYQQDPGMELHLIHYSYGVNSTEKGDLSSESTVSRIRTEHFPLTLESARPSHTSQYLCASTETGINRAFFGQGTRLTVV.

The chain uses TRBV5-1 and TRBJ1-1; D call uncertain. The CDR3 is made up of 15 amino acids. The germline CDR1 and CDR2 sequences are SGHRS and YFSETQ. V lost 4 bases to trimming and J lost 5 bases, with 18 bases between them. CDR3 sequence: CASSLSRWRDTEAFF. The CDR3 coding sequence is TGCGCCAGCAGCCTTTCAAGGTGGAGGGATACTGAAGCTTTCTTT.

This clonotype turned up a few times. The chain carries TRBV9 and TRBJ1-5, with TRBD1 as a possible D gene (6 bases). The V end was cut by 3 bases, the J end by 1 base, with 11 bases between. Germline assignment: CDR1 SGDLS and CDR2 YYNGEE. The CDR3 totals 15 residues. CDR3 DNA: TGTGCCAGCAGCGCATCGGGGGGCAGCAATCAGCCCCAGCATTTT. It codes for CASSASGGSNQPQHF. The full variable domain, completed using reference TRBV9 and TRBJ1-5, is DSGVTQTPKHLITATGQRVTLRCSPRSGDLSVYWYQQSLDQGLQFLIQYYNGEERAKGNILERFSAQQFPDLHSELNLSSLELGDSALYFCASSASGGSNQPQHFGDGTRLSIL.

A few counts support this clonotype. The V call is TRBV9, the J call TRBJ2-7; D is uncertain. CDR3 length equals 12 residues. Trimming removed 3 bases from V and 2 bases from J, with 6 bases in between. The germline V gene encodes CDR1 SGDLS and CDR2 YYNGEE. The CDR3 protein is CASSDSAYEQYF. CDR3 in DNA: TGTGCCAGCAGCGATAGTGCCTACGAGCAGTACTTC.

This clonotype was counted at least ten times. CDR3 coding DNA: TGCAGTGCTAGAGATTCGGACAAGGTTGGCAATCAGCCCCAGCATTTT. Protein: CSARDSDKVGNQPQHF. The J gene is TRBJ1-5, the V gene TRBV20-1; D perhaps matches TRBD1 (5 bases). CDR1 is DFQATT and CDR2 is SNEGSKA in the germline V gene (reference sequence). CDR3 length: 16 residues. Deletions cut 0 bases from V and 2 bases from J, with 14 bases between.

This CDR3 reads CSATGLHEKLFF. Here the CDR3 DNA reads TGCAGCGCGACAGGGCTTCATGAAAAACTGTTTTTT. The chain carries TRBV29-1 and TRBJ1-4, with TRBD1 identical over 7 bases. The CDR3 spans 12 residues. Losses at the gene ends were 7 bases for V and 6 bases for J; bases not matched to a gene: 5. The V gene's germline CDR1 is SQVTM and CDR2 ANQGSEA.

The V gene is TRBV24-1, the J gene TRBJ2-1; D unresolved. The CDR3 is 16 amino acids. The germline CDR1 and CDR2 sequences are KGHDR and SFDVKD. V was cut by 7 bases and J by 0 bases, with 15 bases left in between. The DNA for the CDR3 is TGTGCCACCAGCCTGAGTTCCCAACGCTCCTACAATGAGCAGTTCTTC. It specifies CATSLSSQRSYNEQFF.

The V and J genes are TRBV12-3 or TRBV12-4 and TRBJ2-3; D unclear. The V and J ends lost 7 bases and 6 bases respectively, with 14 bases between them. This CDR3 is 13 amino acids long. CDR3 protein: CASTRRSPDTQYF. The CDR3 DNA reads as TGTGCCAGCACCCGTCGGTCCCCCGATACGCAGTATTTT.

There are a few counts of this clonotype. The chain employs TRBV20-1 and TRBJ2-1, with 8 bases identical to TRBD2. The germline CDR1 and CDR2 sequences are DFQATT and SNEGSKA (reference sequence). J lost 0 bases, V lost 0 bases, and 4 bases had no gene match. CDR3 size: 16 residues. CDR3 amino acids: CSARDPRGGSYNEQFF. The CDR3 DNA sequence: TGCAGTGCTAGAGACCCCCGGGGGGGCTCCTACAATGAGCAGTTCTTC.